This paragraph reports one T cell receptor beta chain. The V end was cut by 4 bases, the J end by 4 bases, with 19 bases between. CDR1 SGHAT and CDR2 FQNNGV come from the germline V gene. This CDR3 is 17 amino acids long. PCR was performed using 60 Vbeta and 13 Jbeta primers. Clones were read by immunoSEQ multiplex PCR, and TCRdb kept only the in-frame ones, dropping some. The sample holds around 200,000 clones, about 80% seen once. This specimen belongs to a study of cytomegalovirus exposure and HLA in healthy donors. The rearrangement joins TRBV11-2 to TRBJ2-2; a weak D match, TRBD1 (5 bases). Input material: PBMCs. The clonotype was recovered from a boy aged 5-17 years in good health and CMV-seronegative. CDR3 amino acids: CASSSLNQGVGTGELFF. CDR3 nucleotide sequence: TGTGCCAGCAGCTCCCTAAACCAGGGTGTTGGCACCGGGGAGCTGTTTTTT.